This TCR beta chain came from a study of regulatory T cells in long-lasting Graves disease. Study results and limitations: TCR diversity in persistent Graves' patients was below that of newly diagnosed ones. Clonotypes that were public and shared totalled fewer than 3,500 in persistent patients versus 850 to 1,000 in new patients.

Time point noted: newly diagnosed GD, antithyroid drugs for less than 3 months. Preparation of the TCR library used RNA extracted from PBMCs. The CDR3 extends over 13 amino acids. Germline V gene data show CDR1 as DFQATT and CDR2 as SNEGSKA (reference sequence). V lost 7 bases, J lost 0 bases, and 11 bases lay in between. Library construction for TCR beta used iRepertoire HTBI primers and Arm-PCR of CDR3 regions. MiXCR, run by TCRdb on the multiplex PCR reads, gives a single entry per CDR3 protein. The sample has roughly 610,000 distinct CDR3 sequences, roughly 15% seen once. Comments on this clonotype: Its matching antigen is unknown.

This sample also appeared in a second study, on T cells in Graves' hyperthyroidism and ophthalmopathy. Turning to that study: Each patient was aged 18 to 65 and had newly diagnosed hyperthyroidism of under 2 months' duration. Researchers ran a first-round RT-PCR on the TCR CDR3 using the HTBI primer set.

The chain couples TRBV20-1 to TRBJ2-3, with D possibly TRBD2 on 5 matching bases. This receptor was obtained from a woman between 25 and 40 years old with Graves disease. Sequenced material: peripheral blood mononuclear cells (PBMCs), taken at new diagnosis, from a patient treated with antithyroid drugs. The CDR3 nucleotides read TGCAGTGTTCTGTGGGAGAGCACAGATACGCAGTATTTT. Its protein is CSVLWESTDTQYF.